These 7 T cell receptor beta chains share one sample of origin, sequenced in a study of T cell responses to AZD1222 COVID-19 vaccine. TCRdb's table, derived via immunoSEQ multiplex PCR, lists solely in-frame clones and lacks some. Of fewer than 200,000 clones in the sample, approximately 91% are singletons; the top ten hold 1.7%. Sequencing was performed on peripheral blood, taken 28 days after the second AZD1222 dose. The receptors here all came from an adult who received the AZD1222 COVID-19 vaccine.

This clone was counted a few times. The chain uses TRBV4-3 and TRBJ2-6, with D tentatively TRBD1 (5 bases). The germline gives CDR1 LGHNA, CDR2 YSLEER. This CDR3 has 16 residues. With 0 bases removed from V and 2 bases from J, the gap between germline ends came to 8 bases. DNA for the CDR3: TGCGCCAGCAGCCAAGATCAGGGTACTGGGGCCAACGTCCTGACTTTC. This gives the protein CASSQDQGTGANVLTF.

The V call is TRBV5-5, the J call TRBJ1-2, with D possibly matching TRBD1 (5 bases). Germline V gives CDR1 SGHKS, CDR2 YYEKEE (reference sequence). The V end was cut by 0 bases, the J end by 0 bases, with 12 bases between. The CDR3 is 16 residues long. Written as DNA, the CDR3 is TGTGCCAGCAGCTTGGTGGGGACTTCGGCTAACTATGGCTACACCTTC. Translation: CASSLVGTSANYGYTF.

Of note for this clone: The same CDR3 can be traced to other DNA sequences in this sample. The V gene is TRBV7-3, the J gene TRBJ1-1; 7 nucleotides agree with TRBD1. The V gene end was trimmed by 3 bases and the J gene end by 2 bases; junction bases not matched to a gene: 3. CDR1 and CDR2 (germline): SGHTA, FQGTGA. CDR3 length equals 14 residues. For the CDR3, the DNA is TGTGCCAGCAGCTTGACAGGGCGCAACACTGAAGCTTTCTTT. Its protein product is CASSLTGRNTEAFF.

This chain joins TRBV3-1 (or the pseudogene TRBV3-2) and TRBJ1-6; 7 bases are a match to TRBD1. The CDR3 covers 15 residues. Germline V gene sequence: CDR1 LGHDT, CDR2 YNNKEL (reference sequence). V gave up 4 bases and J gave up 7 bases; unmatched junction bases: 7. The CDR3 DNA sequence: TGTGCCAGCAGCCCAGCCGTGACAGGGAATTCACCCCTCCACTTT. This gives the protein CASSPAVTGNSPLHF.

The chain has TRBV18 and TRBJ2-7, with 8 bases fitting TRBD2. Germline values: CDR1 KGHSH, CDR2 LQKENI. J gave up 1 base and V 1 base, and 3 bases lay outside the gene matches. The CDR3 loop spans 15 amino acids. The DNA for the CDR3 is TGTGCCAGCTCACCACGGAGCGGGAGTTCCTACGAGCAGTACTTC. Protein: CASSPRSGSSYEQYF.

The V and J genes are TRBV4-1 and TRBJ1-1; 10 nucleotides align to TRBD1. With 1 base clipped from V and 7 bases from J, the junction kept 9 bases outside the gene matches. The CDR3 totals 16 residues. Germline lookup yields CDR1 MGHRA and CDR2 YSYEKL. The CDR3 nucleotides are TGCGCCAGCAGCCAAGGGGACAGGGGACCTCCGGGTGAAGCTTTCTTT. Amino acids: CASSQGDRGPPGEAFF.

The V call is TRBV7-2, the J call TRBJ1-5; no firm D call. From germline, CDR1 is SGHTA and CDR2 FQGNSA. The CDR3 is made up of 12 amino acids. Trimming left V 5 bases short and J 5 bases short, with 7 bases between. CDR3 nucleotides: TGTGCCAGCAGCCCTGGGTATCAGCCCCAGCATTTT. Amino acids: CASSPGYQPQHF.